A few counts support the clone carrying this TCR beta chain. Antigen unknown. Germline V lookup: CDR1 DFQATT, CDR2 SNEGSKA (reference sequence). This CDR3 is 15 amino acids long. Trimming cost V 1 base and J 6 bases; bases outside gene matches: 7. Staff drew 8 to 10 milliliters of peripheral blood from each donor. For the second PCR, which ran for about 7 to 11 cycles, a sample-barcoded 5' primer and a J-beta primer mix were used. TCRdb redid the calling of the 5' RACE reads with MiXCR, one entry per CDR3 protein. The sample has roughly 1,000,000 distinct CDR3 sequences, under 30% seen once; the top ten hold less than 0.85%. This record comes from a study of blood T cells in healthy people across ages. Broader study findings: TCR beta diversity per million T cells fell roughly linearly with age.

The sample was also linked to a second study, of T cells of mothers and their children. This second study notes: Among related mother-child pairs, overlap was slightly higher than in unrelated pairs, though not significantly.

V usage is TRBV20-1 and J usage is TRBJ2-1; 9 bases align to TRBD2. The clonotype comes from a girl aged 2 to 9 in good health. Material for sequencing was blood. The CDR3 DNA sequence: TGCAGTGCTAGAGTAGGAGCGGGAGGCTCCAATGAGCAGTTCTTC. Protein: CSARVGAGGSNEQFF.